The source of this T cell receptor beta chain is a study of shared clonotypes between healthy human individuals. Every subset had its genomic DNA shared out evenly among several immunoSEQ plates. The repertoire was sequenced with immunoSEQ multiplex PCR; TCRdb's copy has only in-frame clones and lacks some. The table shows over 2,000,000 clones, with around 93% occurring only once. The CDR3 loop spans 15 amino acids. V was cut by 5 bases and J by 1 base, with 17 bases left in between. Germline CDR1 is GTSNPN and CDR2 is SVGIG (reference sequence). Selected positively for CCR7 and CD45RO-negative, naive CD8 cells excluded terminally differentiated effector memory CD45RA+ cells. Each of the donors was a healthy adult who was HIV-negative and had not had a recent acute infection or vaccination.

The clonotype was recovered from a man between 18 and 35 years old in good health. Some clones in this sample may be carry-over from other donors' samples. The sample taken for sequencing was naive CD8+ T cells from PBMCs. The V call is TRBV30, the J call TRBJ1-1; D remains ambiguous. CDR3 DNA: TGTGCCTGGGGTCGGGTTGAGAATGCGAACACTGAAGCTTTCTTT. As protein: CAWGRVENANTEAFF. The variable domain in full, with the rest retrieved from reference TRBV30 and TRBJ1-1, is SQTIHQWPATLVQPVGSPLSLECTVEGTSNPNLYWYRQAAGRGLQLLFYSVGIGQISSEVPQNLSASRPQDRQFILSSKKLLLSDSGFYLCAWGRVENANTEAFFGQGTRLTVV.